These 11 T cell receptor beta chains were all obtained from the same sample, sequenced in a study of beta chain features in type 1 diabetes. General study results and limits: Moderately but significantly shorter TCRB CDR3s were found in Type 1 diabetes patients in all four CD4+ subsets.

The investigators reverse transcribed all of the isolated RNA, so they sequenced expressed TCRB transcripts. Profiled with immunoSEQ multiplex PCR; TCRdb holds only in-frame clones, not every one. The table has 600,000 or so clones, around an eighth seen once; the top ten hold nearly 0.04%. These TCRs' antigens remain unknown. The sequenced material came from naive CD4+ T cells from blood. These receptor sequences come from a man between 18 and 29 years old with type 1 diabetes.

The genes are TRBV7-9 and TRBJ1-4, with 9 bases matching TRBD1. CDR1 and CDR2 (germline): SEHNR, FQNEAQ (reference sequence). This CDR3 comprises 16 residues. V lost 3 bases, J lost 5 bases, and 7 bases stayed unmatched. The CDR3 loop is CASSFRPGTGNEKLFF. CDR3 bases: TGTGCCAGCAGCTTTCGCCCCGGGACAGGGAATGAAAAACTGTTTTTT. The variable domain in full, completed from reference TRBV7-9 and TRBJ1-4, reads DTGVSQNPRHKITKRGQNVTFRCDPISEHNRLYWYRQTLGQGPEFLTYFQNEAQLEKSRLLSDRFSAERPKGSFSTLEIQRTEQGDSAMYLCASSFRPGTGNEKLFFGSGTQLSVL.

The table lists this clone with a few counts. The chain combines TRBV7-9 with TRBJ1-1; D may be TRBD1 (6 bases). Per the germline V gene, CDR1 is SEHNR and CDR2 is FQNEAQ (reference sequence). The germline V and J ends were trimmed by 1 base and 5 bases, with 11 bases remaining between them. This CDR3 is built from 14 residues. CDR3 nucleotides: TGTGCCAGCAGCTTAGGACAGGTCGAAACTGAAGCTTTCTTT. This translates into CASSLGQVETEAFF.

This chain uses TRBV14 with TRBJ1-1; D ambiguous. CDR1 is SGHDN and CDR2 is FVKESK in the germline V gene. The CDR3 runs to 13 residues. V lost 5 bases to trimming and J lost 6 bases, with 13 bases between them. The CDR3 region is CASSNRLESEAFF. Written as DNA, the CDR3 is TGTGCCAGCAGCAACCGGCTGGAGTCTGAAGCTTTCTTT.

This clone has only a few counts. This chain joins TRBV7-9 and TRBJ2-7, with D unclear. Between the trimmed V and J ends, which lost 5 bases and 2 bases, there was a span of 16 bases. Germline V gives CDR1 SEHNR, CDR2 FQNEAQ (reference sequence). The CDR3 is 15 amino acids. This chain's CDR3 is CASSEPGSYPYEQYF. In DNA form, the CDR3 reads TGTGCCAGCAGCGAACCAGGTTCTTATCCCTACGAGCAGTACTTC.

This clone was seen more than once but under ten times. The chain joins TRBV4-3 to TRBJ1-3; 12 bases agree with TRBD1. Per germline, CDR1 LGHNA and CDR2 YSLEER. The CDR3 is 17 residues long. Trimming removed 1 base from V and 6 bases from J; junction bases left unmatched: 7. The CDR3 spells CASSQAPPGQGANTIYF. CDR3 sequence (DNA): TGCGCCAGCAGCCAAGCACCCCCGGGACAGGGGGCAAACACCATATATTTT.

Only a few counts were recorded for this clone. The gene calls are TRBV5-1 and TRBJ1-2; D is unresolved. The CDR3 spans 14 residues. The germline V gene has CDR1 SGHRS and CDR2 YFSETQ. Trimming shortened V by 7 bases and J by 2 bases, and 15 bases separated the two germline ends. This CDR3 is CASAKDGPNYGYTF. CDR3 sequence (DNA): TGCGCCAGCGCCAAGGACGGCCCGAACTATGGCTACACCTTC.

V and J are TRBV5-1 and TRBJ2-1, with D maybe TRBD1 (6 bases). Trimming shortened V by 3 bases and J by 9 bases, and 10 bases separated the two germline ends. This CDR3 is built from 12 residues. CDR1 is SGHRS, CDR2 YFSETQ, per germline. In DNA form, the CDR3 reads TGCGCCAGCAGCTCCACAGGGACTGAGCAGTTCTTC. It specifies CASSSTGTEQFF. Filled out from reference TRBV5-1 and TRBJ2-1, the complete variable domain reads KAGVTQTPRYLIKTRGQQVTLSCSPISGHRSVSWYQQTPGQGLQFLFEYFSETQRNKGNFPGRFSGRQFSNSRSEMNVSTLELGDSALYLCASSSTGTEQFFGPGTRLTVL.

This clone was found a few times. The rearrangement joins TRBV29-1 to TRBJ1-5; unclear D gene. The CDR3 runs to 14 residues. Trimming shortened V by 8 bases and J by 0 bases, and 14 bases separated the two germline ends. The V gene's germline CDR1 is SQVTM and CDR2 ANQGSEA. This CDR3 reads CSPRGADSNQPQHF. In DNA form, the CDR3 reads TGCAGCCCCCGGGGAGCAGATAGCAATCAGCCCCAGCATTTT.

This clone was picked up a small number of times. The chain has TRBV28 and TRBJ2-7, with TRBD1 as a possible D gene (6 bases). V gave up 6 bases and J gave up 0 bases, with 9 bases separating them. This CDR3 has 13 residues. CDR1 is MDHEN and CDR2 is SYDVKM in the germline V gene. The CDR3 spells CASRDSSSYEQYF. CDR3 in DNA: TGTGCCAGCAGGGACAGCAGCTCCTACGAGCAGTACTTC.

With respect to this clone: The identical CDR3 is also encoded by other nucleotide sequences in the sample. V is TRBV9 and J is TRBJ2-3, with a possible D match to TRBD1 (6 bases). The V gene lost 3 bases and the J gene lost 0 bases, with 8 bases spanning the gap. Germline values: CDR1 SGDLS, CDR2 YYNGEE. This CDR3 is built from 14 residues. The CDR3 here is CASSGGLSTDTQYF. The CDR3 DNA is TGTGCCAGCAGCGGGGGGCTGAGCACAGATACGCAGTATTTT.

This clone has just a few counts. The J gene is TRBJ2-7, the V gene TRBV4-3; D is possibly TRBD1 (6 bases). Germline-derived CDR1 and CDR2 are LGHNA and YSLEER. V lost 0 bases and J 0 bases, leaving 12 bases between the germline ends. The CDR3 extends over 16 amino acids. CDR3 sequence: CASSQDSRGSSYEQYF. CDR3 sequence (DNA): TGCGCCAGCAGCCAAGATTCCAGGGGAAGCTCCTACGAGCAGTACTTC.